In this sample, the clone carrying this T cell receptor (beta chain) turned up a few times. Antigen: not known. The data were taken from a study of lymphopenia after photon versus proton radiotherapy. Notes on the study in general: After the lymphocyte nadir, photon-treated repertoires showed oligoclonal expansion, especially of CD8+ Temra cells.

The CDR3 totals 12 residues. Germline CDR1 reads GTSNPN; CDR2 reads SVGIG (reference sequence). With 2 bases removed from V and 7 bases from J, the gap between germline ends came to 10 bases. Clones were sequenced by immunoSEQ multiplex PCR, and TCRdb holds only the in-frame ones, with some missing. This table has 150,000 or so clones, 70% to 90% appearing once. The source is a man aged 50-59 years with gastric cancer. This specimen consisted of peripheral blood, obtained from a patient treated with photon-based radiotherapy. The chain links TRBV30 to TRBJ2-3; D assignment may be TRBD1 or TRBD2 (5 bases each). In nucleotides, the CDR3 is TGTGCCTGGAGTCGGGACCCTTATACGCAGTATTTT. This sequence encodes CAWSRDPYTQYF.